The next 25 T cell receptor beta chains were all read from a single sample in a study of blood T cells in healthy people across ages (dated by TCRdb to the mid-2010s). Library prep was done by 5' RACE. For sequencing, an Illumina HiSeq 2500 was employed. The second PCR ran for about 7 to 11 cycles and used a J-beta primer mix along with a sample-barcoded 5' primer. In TCRdb, the public reads were trimmed at Q25 with fastp and aligned with MiXCR, with productive beta chains retained. One record per CDR3 amino acid sequence lists the most common genes and DNA. This sample has 800,000 to 950,000 distinct CDR3 sequences in its table, and around 34% of those were observed once. Approximately 13% of the sample comes from the top ten. The sample was blood. The receptor set was obtained from a man between 18 and 35 years old in good health.

V gene TRBV9 combines with J gene TRBJ2-1, with 11 bases identical to TRBD2. The J call is uncertain, as TRBJ2-7 better fits the DNA end. CDR1 is SGDLS and CDR2 is YYNGEE in the germline V gene. The CDR3 is 16 residues long. CDR3 sequence reads: CASSVGGLAVYNEQYF. DNA for the CDR3: TGTGCCAGCAGCGTAGGGGGACTAGCGGTCTACAATGAGCAGTACTTC.

As to this clonotype: Sequence at one end of the junction differs from germline and may be a read error. The chain has TRBV12-3 or TRBV12-4 and TRBJ2-5; a possible D gene is TRBD1 (7 bases). This CDR3 region has 12 residues. The CDR3 nucleotides are TGTTCCAGCTCCCCAGGGGGGTCGGAGCAGTACTTC. Translation gives CSSSPGGSEQYF.

In its sample, this clonotype was seen a few times. The V call is TRBV6-1, the J call TRBJ1-2, with unresolved D. CDR3 length: 15 residues. With 1 base removed from V and 0 bases from J, the gap between germline ends came to 9 bases. Germline values: CDR1 MNHNS, CDR2 SASEGT. This CDR3 is CASSEEYGPNYGYTF. The DNA of the CDR3 is TGTGCCAGCAGTGAAGAGTACGGTCCTAACTATGGCTACACCTTC.

The chain recombines TRBV4-2 with TRBJ1-4; tentatively, D is TRBD1 (5 bases). In germline, CDR1 is LGHNA, CDR2 YNFKEQ. Between the trimmed V and J ends, which lost 1 base and 5 bases, there was a span of 11 bases. CDR3 length equals 15 residues. The DNA for the CDR3 is TGTGCCAGCAGCCAAGGGGCAGGGAGAAATGAAAAACTGTTTTTT. Its translation: CASSQGAGRNEKLFF.

This clonotype was detected only a few times. This chain uses TRBV20-1 with TRBJ1-5; D is unresolved. CDR1 and CDR2 from the germline V gene are DFQATT and SNEGSKA (reference sequence). Deletions cut 6 bases from V and 0 bases from J, with 9 bases between. The CDR3 extends over 13 amino acids. The CDR3 region has the DNA TGCAGTGCCACTGCGGATAGCAATCAGCCCCAGCATTTT. This gives the protein CSATADSNQPQHF.

The rearrangement joins TRBV20-1 to TRBJ1-6; D remains ambiguous. The CDR3 contains 16 residues. V dropped 2 bases and J dropped 10 bases, with 21 bases sitting between them. Germline CDR1 DFQATT, CDR2 SNEGSKA (reference sequence). The CDR3 DNA reads TGCAGTGCTAGACAAAGGACCGACTCAAGCGGCTCACCCCTCCACTTT. This gives the protein CSARQRTDSSGSPLHF.

The chain recombines TRBV18 with TRBJ2-1; 8 bases fit TRBD1. CDR1 and CDR2 (germline): KGHSH, LQKENI. V dropped 2 bases and J dropped 7; count of bases not matched to a gene: 7. This CDR3 is 15 amino acids long. This CDR3 reads CASSPDNNRGNEQFF. The DNA for the CDR3 is TGTGCCAGCTCACCAGATAATAACAGGGGGAATGAGCAGTTCTTC. Full variable domain (missing parts from reference TRBV18 and TRBJ2-1): NAGVMQNPRHLVRRRGQEARLRCSPMKGHSHVYWYRQLPEEGLKFMVYLQKENIIDESGMPKERFSAEFPKEGPSILRIQQVVRGDSAAYFCASSPDNNRGNEQFFGPGTRLTVL.

The chain is built from TRBV6-6 and TRBJ1-1, with D possibly matching TRBD1 (5 bases). This CDR3 has 14 amino acids. V was cut by 5 bases and J by 5 bases, with 15 bases left in between. From germline, CDR1 is MNHNY and CDR2 SVGAGI (reference sequence). The CDR3 DNA reads TGTGCCAGCAGTAAGGCAGGGATCCGGACTGAAGCTTTCTTT. Translated, it gives CASSKAGIRTEAFF.

The V gene is TRBV7-2, the J gene TRBJ2-7, with D tentatively TRBD1 (6 bases). V dropped 5 bases and J dropped 7 bases, with 21 bases sitting between them. This CDR3 is built from 15 residues. The V gene's germline CDR1 is SGHTA and CDR2 FQGNSA. CDR3 sequence (DNA): TGTGCCAGCAGCGACACAGGGTCGGCATACAATGAGCAGTACTTC. Its translation is CASSDTGSAYNEQYF.

Turning to this clonotype: A much larger clone is a single base away; this may be a read error. The chain employs TRBV7-2 and TRBJ2-5; 8 nucleotides match TRBD2. This CDR3 region has 14 residues. Trimming took 5 bases from V and 3 from J; bases not matched to a gene: 5. Germline V gene sequence: CDR1 SGHTA, CDR2 FQGNSA. The CDR3 nucleotides are TGTGCCAGCAGCGCTCTACTAGCGGAAGAGACCCAGTACTTC. Encoded protein: CASSALLAEETQYF.

This clonotype showed up just a few times. The chain is built from TRBV7-2 and TRBJ2-1, with 7 bases lining up with TRBD1. J lost 6 bases, V lost 1 base, and 9 bases had no gene match. CDR3 length: 16 residues. CDR1 is SGHTA, CDR2 FQGNSA, per germline. The CDR3 region is CASSLVSTGRANEQFF. The CDR3 region has the DNA TGTGCCAGCAGCTTAGTTTCGACAGGGCGGGCCAATGAGCAGTTCTTC.

This clonotype has more than one count but fewer than ten. This chain joins TRBV29-1 and TRBJ1-1; the D is unclear. Trimming pared 4 bases from V and 5 bases from J, leaving 17 bases between. The CDR3 has 14 amino acids. Germline CDR1 SQVTM, CDR2 ANQGSEA. The CDR3 DNA follows: TGCAGCGTTGGAGGGAGATTACAACCGACTGAAGCTTTCTTT. The encoded protein is CSVGGRLQPTEAFF.

The rearrangement joins TRBV27 to TRBJ2-7; 8 nucleotides align to TRBD1. V dropped 5 bases and J dropped 3; count of bases not matched to a gene: 12. This CDR3 comprises 16 residues. Germline loops: CDR1 MNHEY, CDR2 SMNVEV (reference sequence). DNA of the CDR3: TGTGCCAGCAGTCCCGGACCCGGGACAGGACACTACGAGCAGTACTTC. This translates into CASSPGPGTGHYEQYF.

The V gene is TRBV29-1, the J gene TRBJ2-5; 7 bases are shared with TRBD1. The CDR3 sequence is 12 residues long. Germline loops: CDR1 SQVTM, CDR2 ANQGSEA. V trimming: 6 bases; J trimming: 11 bases; junction bases outside the gene matches: 12. CDR3: CSVTGTAGEQYF. Here the CDR3 DNA reads TGCAGCGTCACCGGGACAGCAGGAGAGCAGTACTTC.

A word on this clonotype: A much more abundant neighbour one base away suggests this may be a read error. The genes are TRBV20-1 and TRBJ2-1; 8 nucleotides line up with TRBD1. The CDR3 is 16 residues long. The J segment lost 10 bases and the V segment lost 0 bases, leaving 14 bases of the junction unmatched. Germline CDR1 and CDR2: DFQATT and SNEGSKA (reference sequence). The CDR3: CSARDPGQGSSYEQFF. The CDR3 DNA reads TGCAGTGCTAGAGATCCCGGACAGGGAAGCTCCTACGAGCAGTTCTTC.

This clonotype came up many times. The J gene is TRBJ2-3, the V gene TRBV25-1; no clear D. Trimming shortened V by 1 base and J by 0 bases, and 5 bases separated the two germline ends. CDR3 size: 14 residues. Germline V lookup: CDR1 MGHDK, CDR2 SYGVNS. CDR3 protein: CASSESGSTDTQYF. The CDR3 DNA reads TGTGCCAGCAGTGAATCTGGGAGCACAGATACGCAGTATTTT.

The chain employs TRBV10-3 and TRBJ1-2; D remains ambiguous. The V end was cut by 3 bases, the J end by 2 bases, with 10 bases between. The CDR3 runs 14 residues. CDR1 and CDR2 from the germline V gene are ENHRY and SYGVKD. The CDR3 region is CAISERGTNYGYTF. Here the CDR3 DNA reads TGTGCCATCAGTGAACGGGGAACGAACTATGGCTACACCTTC.

This clonotype was counted ten times or more. The chain couples TRBV4-2 to TRBJ2-4; D is perhaps TRBD2 (6 bases). The germline V gene encodes CDR1 LGHNA and CDR2 YNFKEQ. CDR3 length equals 12 residues. V was pared by 4 bases and J by 6 bases, with 7 bases between. CDR3 nucleotides: TGTGCCAGCAGCCGGGACTCAAACATTCAGTACTTC. Residues: CASSRDSNIQYF.

CDR3 in amino acids: CASSLDRTGSYGYTF. CDR3 bases: TGTGCCAGCAGTTTGGACAGGACAGGCTCCTATGGCTACACCTTC. The rearrangement uses TRBV6-1 and TRBJ1-2, with 7 bases aligning to TRBD1. V lost 5 bases, J lost 4 bases, and 10 bases stayed unmatched. This CDR3 comprises 15 residues. CDR1 and CDR2 (germline): MNHNS, SASEGT.

The chain uses TRBV4-2 and TRBJ1-6; no reliable D call. Germline V CDR1 and CDR2: LGHNA, YNFKEQ. V lost 0 bases to trimming and J lost 9 bases, with 15 bases between them. CDR3 length: 16 amino acids. The CDR3 nucleotides read TGTGCCAGCAGCCAAGAAGGAGACGGGGTCCCTTCACCCCTCCACTTT. Protein: CASSQEGDGVPSPLHF.

The chain recombines TRBV7-9 with TRBJ2-3; no firm D call. This CDR3 is built from 15 residues. Germline assignment: CDR1 SEHNR and CDR2 FQNEAQ (reference sequence). The V and J ends lost 5 bases and 7 bases respectively, with 19 bases between them. CDR3 loop: CASSPGSERVNTQYF. CDR3 bases: TGTGCCAGCAGCCCCGGGTCAGAGAGAGTTAATACGCAGTATTTT.

This clonotype was counted between two and nine times. This chain links TRBV5-1 with TRBJ2-5; 7 bases align to TRBD2. The V gene's germline CDR1 is SGHRS and CDR2 YFSETQ. Trimming cost V 7 bases and J 3 bases; bases outside gene matches: 9. The CDR3 sequence is 14 residues long. The DNA for the CDR3 is TGCGCCAGCGCAGGTCTAGCGGTTAAAGAGACCCAGTACTTC. Its protein is CASAGLAVKETQYF.

This clonotype was counted many times. Relative to the germline gene, one junction end is altered; a read error may explain this. The J gene is TRBJ2-7, the V gene TRBV29-1, with unresolved D. This CDR3 has 14 residues. The germline CDR1 and CDR2 sequences are SQVTM and ANQGSEA. In nucleotides, the CDR3 is TGCAGCTTTGAATGGCCCTCGGGCGCCTACGAGCAGTACTTC. Protein sequence: CSFEWPSGAYEQYF.

This sequence joins TRBV6-2 or TRBV6-3 and TRBJ2-7; D assignment may be TRBD1 or TRBD2 (6 bases each). CDR1 MNHEY and CDR2 SVGEGT come from the germline V gene. V was pared by 4 bases and J by 2 bases, with 15 bases between. The CDR3 is 15 amino acids. The CDR3: CASSWAIGGTYEQYF. The CDR3 region has the DNA TGTGCCAGCAGTTGGGCGATCGGGGGCACCTACGAGCAGTACTTC.

This clonotype was detected many times. The chain joins TRBV6-6 to TRBJ1-2; D remains unclear. Germline V CDR1 and CDR2: MNHNY, SVGAGI (reference sequence). The CDR3 has 12 residues. Trimming left V 6 bases short and J 7 bases short, with 12 bases between. The CDR3 DNA sequence: TGTGCCAGCAGGGCCTTGGGGTCTGGCTACACCTTC. It specifies CASRALGSGYTF.